The 5 T cell receptor beta chains reported below all come from one sample, sequenced in a study of blood T cell repertoires in COVID-19. The repertoire was sequenced with immunoSEQ multiplex PCR; TCRdb's copy has only in-frame clones and lacks some. The data hold about 190,000 clones, with approximately 73% observed a single time. What was sequenced was PBMCs or T cells enriched from blood (not recorded which). These receptors were obtained from a woman in her 50s with acute COVID-19.

This chain joins TRBV27 and TRBJ1-1; 10 nucleotides match TRBD1. The germline V gene encodes CDR1 MNHEY and CDR2 SMNVEV (reference sequence). V dropped 7 bases and J dropped 5; count of bases not matched to a gene: 7. CDR3 length equals 14 residues. The CDR3 loop reads CASTRTGGGTEAFF. The DNA for the CDR3 is TGTGCCAGCACCAGGACAGGGGGGGGGACTGAAGCTTTCTTT.

In this sample, this clone turned up a few times. The J gene is TRBJ1-6, the V gene TRBV4-1, with 7 bases matching TRBD1. This CDR3 region has 17 residues. Trimming removed 4 bases from V and 5 bases from J; junction bases left unmatched: 11. The germline CDR1 and CDR2 sequences are MGHRA and YSYEKL. The CDR3 coding sequence is TGCGCCAGCAGCCCCGAAAGGAGGACAGGAGATAATTCACCCCTCCACTTT. It specifies CASSPERRTGDNSPLHF.

The J gene is TRBJ1-2, the V gene TRBV7-6; the match to TRBD1 covers 7 bases. Germline CDR1 reads SGHVS; CDR2 reads FNYEAQ. This CDR3 region has 13 residues. Trimming at V came to 5 bases and at J to 8 bases, leaving 8 bases not matched to a gene. The CDR3 protein is CASSRRAGGGYTF. The CDR3 nucleotides read TGTGCCAGCAGCCGGCGGGCAGGGGGAGGCTACACCTTC.

This chain uses TRBV7-2 with TRBJ2-2; 8 bases fit TRBD1. J was trimmed by 3 bases and V by 1 base; bases with no gene match: 4. The CDR3 consists of 16 residues. Germline loops: CDR1 SGHTA, CDR2 FQGNSA. CDR3 protein: CASSLGTGLYTGELFF. In DNA form, the CDR3 reads TGTGCCAGCAGCTTAGGGACAGGGTTATACACCGGGGAGCTGTTTTTT.

Here the CDR3 DNA reads TGTGCCAGCAGTTTAGGGGAGCACTACGAGCAGTACGTC. Translated, it gives CASSLGEHYEQYV. The V call is TRBV28, the J call TRBJ2-7; TRBD2 is a possible D gene (5 bases). This CDR3 spans 13 amino acids. The ends were cut back, 2 bases at V and 3 bases at J, with 8 bases in the middle. In germline, CDR1 is MDHEN, CDR2 SYDVKM.